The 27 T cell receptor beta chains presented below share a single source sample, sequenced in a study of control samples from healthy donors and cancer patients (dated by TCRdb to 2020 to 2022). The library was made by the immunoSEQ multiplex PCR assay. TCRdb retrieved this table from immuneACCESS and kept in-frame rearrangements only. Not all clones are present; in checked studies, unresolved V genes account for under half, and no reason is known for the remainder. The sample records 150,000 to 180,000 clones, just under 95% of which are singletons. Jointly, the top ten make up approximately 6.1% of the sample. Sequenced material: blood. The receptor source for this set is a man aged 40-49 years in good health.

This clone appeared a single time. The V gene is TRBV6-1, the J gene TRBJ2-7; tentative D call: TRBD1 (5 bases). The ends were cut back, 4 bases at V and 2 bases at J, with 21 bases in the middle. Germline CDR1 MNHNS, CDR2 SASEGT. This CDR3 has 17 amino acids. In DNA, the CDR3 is TGTGCCAGCAGTGGAATTTCGACAGTAGGGGCGGCCTACGAGCAGTACTTC. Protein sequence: CASSGISTVGAAYEQYF.

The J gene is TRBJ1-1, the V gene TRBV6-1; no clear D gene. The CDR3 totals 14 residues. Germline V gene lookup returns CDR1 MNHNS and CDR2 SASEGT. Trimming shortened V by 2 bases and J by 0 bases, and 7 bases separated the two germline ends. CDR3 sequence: CASSEPGLNTEAFF. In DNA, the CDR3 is TGTGCCAGCAGTGAACCCGGCTTGAACACTGAAGCTTTCTTT.

CDR3 loop: CATSRDGGEQYF. The CDR3 DNA sequence: TGTGCCACCAGCAGAGATGGGGGCGAGCAGTACTTC. The chain has TRBV15 and TRBJ2-7; D is possibly TRBD1 or TRBD2 (5 bases each). The germline V and J ends were trimmed by 0 bases and 6 bases, with 6 bases remaining between them. Germline CDR1 and CDR2: LNHNV and YYDKDF (reference sequence). The CDR3 contains 12 residues.

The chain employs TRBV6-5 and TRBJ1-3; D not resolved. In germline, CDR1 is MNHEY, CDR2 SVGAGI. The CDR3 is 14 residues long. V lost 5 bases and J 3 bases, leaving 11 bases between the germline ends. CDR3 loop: CASSITVFGNTIYF. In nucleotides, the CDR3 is TGTGCCAGCAGTATTACAGTATTTGGAAACACCATATATTTT.

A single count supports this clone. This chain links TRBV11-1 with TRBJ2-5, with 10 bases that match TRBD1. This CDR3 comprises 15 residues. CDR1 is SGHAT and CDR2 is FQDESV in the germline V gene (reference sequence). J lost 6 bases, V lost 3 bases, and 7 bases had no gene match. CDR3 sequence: CASSLGDRGRKTQYF. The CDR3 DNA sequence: TGTGCCAGCAGCTTGGGGGACAGGGGTCGGAAGACCCAGTACTTC.

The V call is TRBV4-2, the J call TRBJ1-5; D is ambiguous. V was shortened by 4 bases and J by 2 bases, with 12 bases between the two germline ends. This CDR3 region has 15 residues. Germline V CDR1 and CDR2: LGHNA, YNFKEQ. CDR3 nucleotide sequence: TGTGCCAGCAGCCCCCGGTGGGGTGGCAATCAGCCCCAGCATTTT. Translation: CASSPRWGGNQPQHF.

CDR3 nucleotides: TGTGCCAGCAGTTTATGGGTAGGGAAGGAAGCTTTCTTT. Its translation: CASSLWVGKEAFF. The chain links TRBV27 to TRBJ1-1; no definite D call. Between the trimmed V and J ends, which lost 1 base and 8 bases, there was a span of 11 bases. The germline V gene encodes CDR1 MNHEY and CDR2 SMNVEV (reference sequence). The CDR3 consists of 13 residues.

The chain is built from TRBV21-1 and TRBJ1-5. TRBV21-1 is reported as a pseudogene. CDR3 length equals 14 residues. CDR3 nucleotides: TGTGCCAGCAGCCTGACCCGCCGTTATCAGCCCCAGCATTTT. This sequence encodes CASSLTRRYQPQHF.

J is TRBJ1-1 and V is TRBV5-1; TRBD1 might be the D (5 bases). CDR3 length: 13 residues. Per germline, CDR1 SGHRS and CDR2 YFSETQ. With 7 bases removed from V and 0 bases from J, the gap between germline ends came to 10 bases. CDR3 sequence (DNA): TGCGCCAGCCGCGAGGGGCTGAACACTGAAGCTTTCTTT. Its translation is CASREGLNTEAFF.

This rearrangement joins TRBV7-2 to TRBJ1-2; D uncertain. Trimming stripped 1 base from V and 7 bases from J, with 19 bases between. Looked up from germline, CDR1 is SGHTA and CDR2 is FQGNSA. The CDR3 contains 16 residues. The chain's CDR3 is CASSLGGTEKIGGYTF. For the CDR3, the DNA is TGTGCCAGCAGCTTAGGGGGAACAGAAAAAATAGGTGGCTACACCTTC.

CDR3 nucleotide sequence: TGTGCCAGTAGTCCCGGGAGGAGGGGCTACACCTTC. This gives the protein CASSPGRRGYTF. The chain links TRBV19 to TRBJ1-2; D is uncertain. V dropped 5 bases and J dropped 8 bases, with 12 bases sitting between them. Germline CDR1 reads LNHDA; CDR2 reads SQIVND (reference sequence). The CDR3 runs to 12 residues.

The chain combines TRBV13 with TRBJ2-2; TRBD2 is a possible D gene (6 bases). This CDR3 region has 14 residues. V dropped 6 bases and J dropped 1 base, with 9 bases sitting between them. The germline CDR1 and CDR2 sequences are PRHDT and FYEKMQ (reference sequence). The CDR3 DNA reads TGTGCCAGCAGAGGGGAGGTGAACACCGGGGAGCTGTTTTTT. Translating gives CASRGEVNTGELFF.

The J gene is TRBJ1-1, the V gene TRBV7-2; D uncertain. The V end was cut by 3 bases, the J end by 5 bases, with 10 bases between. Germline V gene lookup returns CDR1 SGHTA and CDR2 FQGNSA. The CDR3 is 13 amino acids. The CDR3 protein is CASSFAGETEAFF. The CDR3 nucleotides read TGTGCCAGCAGCTTTGCCGGGGAGACTGAAGCTTTCTTT. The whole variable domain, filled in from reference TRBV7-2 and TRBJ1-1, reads GAGVSQSPSNKVTEKGKDVELRCDPISGHTALYWYRQSLGQGLEFLIYFQGNSAPDKSGLPSDRFSAERTGGSVSTLTIQRTQQEDSAVYLCASSFAGETEAFFGQGTRLTVV.

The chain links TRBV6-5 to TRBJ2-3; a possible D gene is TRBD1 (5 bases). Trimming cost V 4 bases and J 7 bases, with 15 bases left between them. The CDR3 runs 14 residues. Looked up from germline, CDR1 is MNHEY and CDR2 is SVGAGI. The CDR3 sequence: CASSSSRTSYTQYF. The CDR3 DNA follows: TGTGCCAGCAGTTCTTCTAGGACAAGCTATACGCAGTATTTT.

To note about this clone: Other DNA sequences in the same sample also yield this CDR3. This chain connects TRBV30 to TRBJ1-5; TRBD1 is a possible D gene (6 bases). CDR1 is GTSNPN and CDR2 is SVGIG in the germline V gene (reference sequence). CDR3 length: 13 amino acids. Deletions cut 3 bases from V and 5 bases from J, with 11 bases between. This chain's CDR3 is CAWSVGGDQPQHF. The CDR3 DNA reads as TGTGCCTGGAGCGTAGGGGGGGATCAGCCCCAGCATTTT.

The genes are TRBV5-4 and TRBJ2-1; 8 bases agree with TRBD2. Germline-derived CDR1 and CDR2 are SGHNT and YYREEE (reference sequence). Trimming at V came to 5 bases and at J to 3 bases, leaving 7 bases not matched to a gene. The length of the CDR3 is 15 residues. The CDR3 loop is CASSRVSGGYNEQFF. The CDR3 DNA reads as TGTGCCAGCAGTCGGGTGAGCGGGGGCTACAATGAGCAGTTCTTC.

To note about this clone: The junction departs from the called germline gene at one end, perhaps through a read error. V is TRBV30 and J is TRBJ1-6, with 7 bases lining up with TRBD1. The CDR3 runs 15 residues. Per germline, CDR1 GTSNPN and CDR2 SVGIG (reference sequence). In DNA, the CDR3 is TGTGTCTGGAGTGCCGGGACAGTGTATAATTCACCCCTCCACTTT. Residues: CVWSAGTVYNSPLHF.

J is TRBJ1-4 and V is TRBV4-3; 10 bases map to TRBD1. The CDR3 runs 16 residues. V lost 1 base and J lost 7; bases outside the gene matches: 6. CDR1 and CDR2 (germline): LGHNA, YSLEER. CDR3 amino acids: CASSQAGTGAGEKLFF. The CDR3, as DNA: TGCGCCAGCAGCCAAGCCGGGACAGGGGCTGGTGAAAAACTGTTTTTT.

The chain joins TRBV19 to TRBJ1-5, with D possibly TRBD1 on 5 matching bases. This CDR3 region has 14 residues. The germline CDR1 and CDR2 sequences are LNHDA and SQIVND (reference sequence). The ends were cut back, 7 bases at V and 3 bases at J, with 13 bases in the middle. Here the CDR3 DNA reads TGTGCCAGTAACCCAAGGGGCGTCAATCAGCCCCAGCATTTT. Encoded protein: CASNPRGVNQPQHF.

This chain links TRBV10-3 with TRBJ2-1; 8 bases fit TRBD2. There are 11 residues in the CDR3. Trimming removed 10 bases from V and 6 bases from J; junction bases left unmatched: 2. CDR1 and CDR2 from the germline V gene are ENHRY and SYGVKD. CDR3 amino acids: CATAGGNEQFF. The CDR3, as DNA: TGTGCCACCGCGGGAGGCAATGAGCAGTTCTTC.

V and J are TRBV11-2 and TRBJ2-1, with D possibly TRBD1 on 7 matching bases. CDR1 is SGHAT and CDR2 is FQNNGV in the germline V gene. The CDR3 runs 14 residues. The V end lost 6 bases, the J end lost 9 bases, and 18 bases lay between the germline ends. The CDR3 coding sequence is TGTGCCAGCAGTTCATTGTCAGGGGGGACTGAGCAGTTCTTC. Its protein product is CASSSLSGGTEQFF.

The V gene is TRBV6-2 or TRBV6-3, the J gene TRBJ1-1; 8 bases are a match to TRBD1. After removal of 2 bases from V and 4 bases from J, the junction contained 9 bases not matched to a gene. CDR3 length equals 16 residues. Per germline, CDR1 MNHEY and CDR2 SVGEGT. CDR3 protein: CASSYAGLGQGTEAFF. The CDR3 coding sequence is TGTGCCAGCAGTTACGCAGGACTAGGACAGGGCACTGAAGCTTTCTTT.

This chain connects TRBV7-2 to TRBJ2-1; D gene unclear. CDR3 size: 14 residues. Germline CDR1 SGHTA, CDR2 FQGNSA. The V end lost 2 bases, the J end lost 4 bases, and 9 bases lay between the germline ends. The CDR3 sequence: CASSLSSDYNEQFF. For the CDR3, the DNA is TGTGCCAGCAGCTTATCGTCTGATTACAATGAGCAGTTCTTC.

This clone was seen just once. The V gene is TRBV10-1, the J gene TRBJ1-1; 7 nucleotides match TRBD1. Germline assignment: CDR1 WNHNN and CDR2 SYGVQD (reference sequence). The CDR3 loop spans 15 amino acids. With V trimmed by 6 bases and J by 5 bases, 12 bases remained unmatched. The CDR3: CASSARTGVRTEAFF. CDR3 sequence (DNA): TGCGCCAGCAGCGCCCGGACAGGCGTGAGGACTGAAGCTTTCTTT.

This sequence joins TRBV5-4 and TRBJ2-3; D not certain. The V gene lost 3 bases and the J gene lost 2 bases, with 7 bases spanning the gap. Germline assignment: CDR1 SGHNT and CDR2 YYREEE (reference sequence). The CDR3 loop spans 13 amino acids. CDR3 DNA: TGTGCCAGCAGCTCCGACACCACAGATACGCAGTATTTT. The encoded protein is CASSSDTTDTQYF. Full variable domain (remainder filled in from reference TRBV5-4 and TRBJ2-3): ETGVTQSPTHLIKTRGQQVTLRCSSQSGHNTVSWYQQALGQGPQFIFQYYREEENGRGNFPPRFSGLQFPNYSSELNVNALELDDSALYLCASSSDTTDTQYFGPGTRLTVL.

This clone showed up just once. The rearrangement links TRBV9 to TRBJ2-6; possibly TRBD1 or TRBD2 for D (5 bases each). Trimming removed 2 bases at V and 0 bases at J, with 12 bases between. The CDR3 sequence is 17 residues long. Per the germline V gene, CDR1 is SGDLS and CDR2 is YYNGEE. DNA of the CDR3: TGTGCCAGCAGCGTTATAGGGACGGGCTCTGGGGCCAACGTCCTGACTTTC. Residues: CASSVIGTGSGANVLTF.

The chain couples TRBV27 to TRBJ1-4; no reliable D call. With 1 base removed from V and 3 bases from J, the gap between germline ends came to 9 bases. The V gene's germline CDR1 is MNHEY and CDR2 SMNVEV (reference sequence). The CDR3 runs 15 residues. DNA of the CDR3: TGTGCCAGCAGTTTATTGGGAAGTGCTAATGAAAAACTGTTTTTT. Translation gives CASSLLGSANEKLFF.